The rows below give T cell receptor beta chains drawn from one sample of a study of regulatory T cells in long-lasting Graves disease. TCRdb re-called the multiplex PCR reads with MiXCR, one entry per CDR3 protein. The data show 300,000 to 400,000 distinct CDR3 sequences, about a sixth seen once. This material consisted of peripheral blood mononuclear cells (PBMCs), taken at new diagnosis, from a patient treated with antithyroid drugs. All receptors come from a female donor with Graves disease. The CDR3 runs from the conserved cysteine through the conserved F or W. D genes are given only for firm matches. Clone size is given for some rows only: seen once, a few or many times, or a class if the clone is expanded.

>TRBV12-3/TRBV12-4|many|TRBD1
CASRGQGSTEAFF
>TRBV24-1|many|NA
CATSAPGAGNYNEQFF
>TRBV2|many|TRBD2
CASSEGTRADEQYF
>TRBV6-2/TRBV6-3|many|NA
CASFPGQKTGELFF
>TRBV2|NA|TRBD2
CASSEDGTRGDTQYF
>TRBV6-2/TRBV6-3|NA|TRBD1
CASSYLQGSGAGDSPLHF
>TRBV12-3/TRBV12-4|NA|NA
CASKRRGQTQETQYF
>TRBV7-9|NA|NA
CASSLVVGNSPLHF
>TRBV3-1|few|NA
CASTPPGGNTIYF
>TRBV6-1|NA|NA
CASDRGGAGQFF
>TRBV4-1|few|NA
CASSQIPGGYAVNEQFF
>TRBV4-1|many|NA
CASSPSDATEAFF
>TRBV6-1|NA|NA
CASSAGGYNEQFF
>TRBV10-3|many|TRBD2
CAISIAGGRGEQYF
>TRBV25-1|few|NA
CASSEYQDEQFF
>TRBV28|many|NA
CASSSTAYGYTF
>TRBV29-1|NA|NA
CSVEDQEGAAWETQYF
>TRBV10-3|few|NA
CAIWAGELFF
>TRBV28|many|NA
CASSFAGRGHSYEQYF
>TRBV4-1|many|TRBD2
CASSQLAGGGQYF
>TRBV27|NA|NA
CASSLSSQRSPLHF
>TRBV20-1|many|NA
CSAKGGYQNTEAFF